Listed below are T cell receptor beta chains from one sample, sequenced in a study of shared clonotypes between healthy human individuals. Produced via immunoSEQ multiplex PCR; TCRdb's table is partial and in-frame only. The sample records 2 million to 2.5 million clones, 85% to 95% being singletons. The sample consisted of naive CD4+ T cells from PBMCs. Receptor source: a man aged 18 to 35 in good health. Some clones in this sample may be carry-over from other donors' samples. Each CDR3 is given with its conserved first and last residue. The D gene is left open where the match is weak. Clone size is shown for a subset of rows, as once, few, many or a class of expanded clone.

clone_size: few
d_call: -
v_call: TRBV7-9
j_call: TRBJ2-7
cdr3_nt: TGTGCCAGCAGCATCGGGACCCTCTACGAGCAGTACTTC
cdr3_aa: CASSIGTLYEQYF

clone_size: once
d_call: -
v_call: TRBV11-2
j_call: TRBJ2-1
cdr3_nt: TGTGCCAGCAGCTTAGATCTGGGGGACTCCTACAATGAGCAGTTCTTC
cdr3_aa: CASSLDLGDSYNEQFF

clone_size: -
d_call: TRBD2
v_call: TRBV4-2
j_call: TRBJ2-7
cdr3_nt: TGTGCCAGCAGCCAAGGACTAGCGGTTATCTACGAGCAGTACTTC
cdr3_aa: CASSQGLAVIYEQYF

clone_size: -
d_call: TRBD1
v_call: TRBV6-1
j_call: TRBJ2-7
cdr3_nt: TGTGCCAGCAGTGAAAGGGGGACAGGGGGCTACGAGCAGTACTTC
cdr3_aa: CASSERGTGGYEQYF

clone_size: -
d_call: TRBD1
v_call: TRBV29-1
j_call: TRBJ1-3
cdr3_nt: TGCAGCGTCCGTAGGACAGGGGATACCATATATTTT
cdr3_aa: CSVRRTGDTIYF

clone_size: -
d_call: -
v_call: TRBV19
j_call: TRBJ2-7
cdr3_nt: TGTGCCAGTATGGCCCAGGGGCGAGGGTACGAGCAGTACTTC
cdr3_aa: CASMAQGRGYEQYF

clone_size: -
d_call: -
v_call: TRBV11-3
j_call: TRBJ2-3
cdr3_nt: TGTGCCAGCAGCTTGACTCCTGGGGCTCTAGATACGCAGTATTTT
cdr3_aa: CASSLTPGALDTQYF

clone_size: once
d_call: -
v_call: TRBV4-2
j_call: TRBJ2-3
cdr3_nt: TGTGCCAGCAGCCAAGCTGACAGCAGCACAGATACGCAGTATTTT
cdr3_aa: CASSQADSSTDTQYF

clone_size: -
d_call: TRBD1
v_call: TRBV5-6
j_call: TRBJ1-4
cdr3_nt: TGTGCCAGCAGCCACAGGGGTTCTTCGGAACTGTTTTTT
cdr3_aa: CASSHRGSSELFF

clone_size: -
d_call: TRBD2
v_call: TRBV5-4
j_call: TRBJ2-2
cdr3_nt: TGTGCCAGCAGCTTGGGGCTAGCGGGCATTCAAAGGGCCCGAGGCGGGGAGCTGTTTTTT
cdr3_aa: CASSLGLAGIQRARGGELFF

clone_size: -
d_call: -
v_call: TRBV19
j_call: TRBJ2-7
cdr3_nt: TGTGCCAGTAGTATAGCCGGGGGCGGGAACTACGAGCAGTACTTC
cdr3_aa: CASSIAGGGNYEQYF

clone_size: -
d_call: -
v_call: TRBV19
j_call: TRBJ1-5
cdr3_nt: TGTGCCAGTACAGTGGAGGATAGCAATCAGCCCCAGCATTTT
cdr3_aa: CASTVEDSNQPQHF

clone_size: -
d_call: -
v_call: TRBV9
j_call: TRBJ2-7
cdr3_nt: TGTGCCAGCAGCCGGGACGGCTCCTACGAGCAGTACTTC
cdr3_aa: CASSRDGSYEQYF

clone_size: -
d_call: -
v_call: TRBV5-4
j_call: TRBJ2-5
cdr3_nt: TGTGCCAGCAGCTTGTCAGTCGAAAGGACCAGGACCCAGTACTTC
cdr3_aa: CASSLSVERTRTQYF

clone_size: -
d_call: -
v_call: TRBV10-3
j_call: TRBJ2-1
cdr3_nt: TGTGCCATCGGTCAAGCGGTGCACAATGAGCAGTTCTTC
cdr3_aa: CAIGQAVHNEQFF

clone_size: -
d_call: TRBD1
v_call: TRBV5-6
j_call: TRBJ2-3
cdr3_nt: TGTGCCAGCAGCCCAGGGACAGTGAGTTTGGGAGATACGCAGTATTTT
cdr3_aa: CASSPGTVSLGDTQYF

clone_size: -
d_call: -
v_call: TRBV19
j_call: TRBJ2-5
cdr3_nt: TGTGCCAGTAGTATAACAGGGAGTCAAGAGACCCAGTACTTC
cdr3_aa: CASSITGSQETQYF

clone_size: -
d_call: -
v_call: TRBV29-1
j_call: TRBJ2-4
cdr3_nt: TGCAGCGTTGCGGCACCACTAGCCAAAAACATTCAGTACTTC
cdr3_aa: CSVAAPLAKNIQYF

clone_size: -
d_call: -
v_call: TRBV27
j_call: TRBJ2-3
cdr3_nt: TGTGCCAGCAGTTCACTCTCGGGAGCAACAGATACGCAGTATTTT
cdr3_aa: CASSSLSGATDTQYF

clone_size: -
d_call: TRBD1
v_call: TRBV19
j_call: TRBJ2-7
cdr3_nt: TGTGCCAGTAGTTCCCCGGGACAGGGCTCCTACGAGCAGTACTTC
cdr3_aa: CASSSPGQGSYEQYF

clone_size: -
d_call: -
v_call: TRBV27
j_call: TRBJ2-5
cdr3_nt: TGTGCCAGCAGATACAGTTATCAAGAGACCCAGTACTTC
cdr3_aa: CASRYSYQETQYF

clone_size: -
d_call: -
v_call: TRBV5-1
j_call: TRBJ2-3
cdr3_nt: TGCGCCAGCAGCCTCGGAGGTAGCGATACGCAGTATTTT
cdr3_aa: CASSLGGSDTQYF

clone_size: -
d_call: -
v_call: TRBV7-6
j_call: TRBJ1-5
cdr3_nt: TGTGCCAGCAGCTTAGATCCCAGCGGCAATCAGCCCCAGCATTTT
cdr3_aa: CASSLDPSGNQPQHF

clone_size: -
d_call: TRBD1
v_call: TRBV19
j_call: TRBJ2-7
cdr3_nt: TGTGCCAGTACCAATAGAGGCCCCACAGGGGGCGCCTCCTACGAGCAGTACTTC
cdr3_aa: CASTNRGPTGGASYEQYF

clone_size: -
d_call: TRBD1
v_call: TRBV29-1
j_call: TRBJ1-4
cdr3_nt: TGCAGCGCCTCTTCAGGGGGCGGTGAAAAACTGTTTTTT
cdr3_aa: CSASSGGGEKLFF

clone_size: -
d_call: TRBD1
v_call: TRBV5-1
j_call: TRBJ2-5
cdr3_nt: TGCGCCAGCAGCCACACAGGGGCTAACCTCCAAGAGACCCAGTACTTC
cdr3_aa: CASSHTGANLQETQYF

clone_size: -
d_call: -
v_call: TRBV4-2
j_call: TRBJ1-4
cdr3_nt: TGTGCCAGCAGCCAACCGGGACAAAGAGCAACTAATGAAAAACTGTTTTTT
cdr3_aa: CASSQPGQRATNEKLFF

clone_size: -
d_call: TRBD1
v_call: TRBV6-5
j_call: TRBJ2-7
cdr3_nt: TGTGCCAGCAGTTACTCGGACAGGCGAAACTACGAGCAGTACTTC
cdr3_aa: CASSYSDRRNYEQYF

clone_size: -
d_call: TRBD1
v_call: TRBV9
j_call: TRBJ2-7
cdr3_nt: TGTGCCAGCAGCGTAGCGGACAGGGTTGAAGGTGACGAGCAGTACTTC
cdr3_aa: CASSVADRVEGDEQYF

clone_size: few
d_call: -
v_call: TRBV25-1
j_call: TRBJ1-1
cdr3_nt: TGTGCCACGCATCAATCGGGGGGGGCTGAAGCTTTCTTT
cdr3_aa: CATHQSGGAEAFF

clone_size: -
d_call: -
v_call: TRBV11-2
j_call: TRBJ2-3
cdr3_nt: TGTGCCAGCAGCTTCTCGACACGCACAGATACGCAGTATTTT
cdr3_aa: CASSFSTRTDTQYF